This T cell receptor (beta chain) was profiled in a study of T cell responses to AZD1222 COVID-19 vaccine (dated by TCRdb to about 2021). Describing the broader study: Because spike-specific TCR depth and breadth did not differ between the two schedules, AZD1222 recipients who got a second dose at roughly 4 weeks were pooled with those who got a second dose at roughly 12 weeks. TCR sequencing covered more than 230 trial participants: 200 to 220 given two doses of AZD1222 and approximately 26 given two doses of MenACWY control vaccine. Trial participants were enrolled into age subgroups of 18-55, 56-69 and 70-plus years, which contained about 150, 27 and 61 TCR-sequenced participants, respectively.

Trimming at the junction amounts to 1 base on V and 4 bases on J, and the germline ends lie 10 bases apart. The CDR3 numbers 14 residues from cysteine through phenylalanine. Of the read, only the CDR3 DNA is kept; its 42 bases are in frame from base 1. Looking up the germline V gene (reference sequence) yields CDR1 SEHNR and CDR2 FQNEAQ. On this clone: The antigen it binds to is not known. One base away there is no much larger clone; base qualities are not given.

The paper as a whole reports these results and caveats: Conclusions about previously exposed vaccinees are limited, since just five or six AZD1222 recipients were seropositive for SARS-CoV-2 at baseline. Vaccine-associated CD4 TCRs spanned the whole spike protein, with dominant responses in regions 160-218 and 743-854. After two AZD1222 doses, spike-specific TCR breadth and depth were significantly higher than at day 0 and than in MenACWY recipients. Reportedly, almost half of the unique spike-specific TCRs recognized epitopes lying outside the regions that are mutated in the B.1.351 and B.1.1.7 variants. Most participants were white British and females outnumbered males, and the authors suggested that clonal diversity may have been underestimated. Because no samples from the day 14 peak response were available, repertoires could be characterized only after the peak T cell response. In the small 56-69-year group, the increase in depth fell short of significance, most likely because of low power.

The CDR3 regions of human TCRbeta chains were analyzed by immunosequencing. Per the source publication's procedure: Repertoire TCRs were matched against a reference library of SARS-CoV-2-specific TCRs generated with the MIRA antigen-specificity platform. Breadth meant the fraction of unique TCRs that were SARS-CoV-2-associated, whereas depth meant the fraction of total T cells that were SARS-CoV-2-associated. Using the MIRA data, each spike-specific TCR was assigned both to the spike region to which the TCR was reactive and to a CD4 or CD8 class. Log10-transformed breadth and depth values were compared by one-way ANOVA with Sidak's multiple comparisons tests. TCRdb carries this immuneACCESS record with in-frame sequences only. Its versions omit some clonotypes, under half of them owing to an unresolved V gene in the studies checked, with the rest unexplained. That table gives V, J and clone size, and the DNA gave D and trimming. In all, the sample holds 60,000 to 75,000 clones, and approximately 90% of those were seen once. Clones ranked in the top ten supply around 5.2% of the sample.

The intended sense of this specimen's time point label: baseline before first vaccination. Vaccinee samples were obtained from the UK trials COV001 and COV002, which included a single-blind randomized controlled phase 2/3 trial of AZD1222 (ChAdOx1 nCoV-19) in healthy adults. For TCRbeta chain sequencing, PBMC samples from trial participants were taken at day 0 and at day 28 after the second dose. The source material was peripheral blood, sampled on day 0 of AZD1222 vaccination. This receptor was identified in an adult in good health. The V gene is TRBV7-9 and the J gene is TRBJ1-2; no D gene call is confident. The CDR3 protein is CASSLGREAYGYTF. The base sequence is TGTGCCAGCAGCTTAGGTCGGGAGGCCTATGGCTACACCTTC.